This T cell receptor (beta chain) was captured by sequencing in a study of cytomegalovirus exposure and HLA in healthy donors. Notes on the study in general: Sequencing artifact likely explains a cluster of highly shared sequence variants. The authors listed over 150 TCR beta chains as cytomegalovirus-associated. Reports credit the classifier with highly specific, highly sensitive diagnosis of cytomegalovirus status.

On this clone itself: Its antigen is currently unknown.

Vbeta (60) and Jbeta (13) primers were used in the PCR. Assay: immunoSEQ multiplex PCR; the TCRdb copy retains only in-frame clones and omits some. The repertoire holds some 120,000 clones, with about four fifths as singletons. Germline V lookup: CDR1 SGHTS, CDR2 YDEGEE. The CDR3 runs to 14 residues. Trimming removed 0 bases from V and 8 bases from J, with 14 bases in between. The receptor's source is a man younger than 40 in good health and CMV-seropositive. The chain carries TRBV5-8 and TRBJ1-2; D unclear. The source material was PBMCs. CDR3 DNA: TGTGCCAGCAGCTTGGGGGTTAACTCGGGGGGCTACACCTTC. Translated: CASSLGVNSGGYTF. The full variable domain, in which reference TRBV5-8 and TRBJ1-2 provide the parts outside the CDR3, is EAGVTQSPTHLIKTRGQQATLRCSPISGHTSVYWYQQALGLGLQFLLWYDEGEERNRGNFPPRFSGRQFPNYSSELNVNALELEDSALYLCASSLGVNSGGYTFGSGTRLTVV.